One sample yielded the 9 T cell receptor beta chains listed below, sequenced in a study of CXCR3-negative and CXCR3-positive naive CD8 T cells. Carrying UMI labels, the TRB cDNA libraries were prepared through 5' RACE. Each CDR3 protein gets one entry in TCRdb, which reprocessed the 5' RACE reads and gives no DNA. The sample data list 130,000 or so distinct CDR3 sequences. Findings and caveats of the study: More hydrophobic TRB CDR3s occurred in CXCR3-positive than in CXCR3-negative naive cells.

Their target antigens are unknown. The sequenced sample was naive CXCR3+ CD8+ T cells from blood. Subset indicated: CD45RO-CCR7+CD27+CD95- naive CD8+ T cells expressing CXCR3 (TNR3+). The receptors stem from a human donor in good health. Some clones in this sample may be carry-over from other donors' samples.

This rearrangement joins TRBV12-3 or TRBV12-4 to TRBJ2-1; TCRdb returns TRBD2, unconfirmable since there is no DNA. This CDR3 is 15 amino acids long. The CDR3 sequence is CASSKSQGRTNEQFF.

CDR3 sequence: CATSSVTHPSGANVLTF. The chain recombines TRBV15 with TRBJ2-6. The CDR3 has 17 amino acids. Germline V gene sequence: CDR1 LNHNV, CDR2 YYDKDF (reference sequence).

V and J are TRBV4-1 and TRBJ2-1. The length of the CDR3 is 13 residues. Germline assignment: CDR1 MGHRA and CDR2 YSYEKL. The CDR3 is CASSQELTNEQFF.

V gene TRBV5-4 combines with J gene TRBJ2-3; TCRdb picks TRBD1, but there is no DNA to check that call. The CDR3 has 17 residues. The germline V gene encodes CDR1 SGHNT and CDR2 YYREEE (reference sequence). This chain's CDR3 is CASSLSPGGSGTDTQYF.

The V call is TRBV5-5, the J call TRBJ2-7; checking the TCRdb D call of TRBD2 is not possible without DNA. Germline CDR1 is SGHKS and CDR2 is YYEKEE (reference sequence). The CDR3 is 17 residues long. The CDR3 is CASSFSSGRPPEDEQYF. Complete variable domain (other parts from reference TRBV5-5 and TRBJ2-7): DAGVTQSPTHLIKTRGQQVTLRCSPISGHKSVSWYQQVLGQGPQFIFQYYEKEERGRGNFPDRFSARQFPNYSSELNVNALLLGDSALYLCASSFSSGRPPEDEQYFGPGTRLTVT.

The chain employs TRBV7-9 and TRBJ2-7; without DNA, the TCRdb call of TRBD1 cannot be checked. This CDR3 comprises 14 residues. Germline-derived CDR1 and CDR2 are SEHNR and FQNEAQ (reference sequence). CDR3 amino acids: CASSPPGASYEQYF.

This chain connects TRBV7-9 to TRBJ2-1; as DNA is missing, the TRBD1 call by TCRdb cannot be tested. This CDR3 has 15 residues. Germline values: CDR1 SEHNR, CDR2 FQNEAQ (reference sequence). CDR3 in amino acids: CASSSAGTGFDEQFF.

The rearrangement uses TRBV4-1 and TRBJ2-1; the D call from TCRdb, TRBD2, cannot be confirmed without DNA. The length of the CDR3 is 17 residues. Germline lookup yields CDR1 MGHRA and CDR2 YSYEKL. CDR3 loop: CASSQESEGLGYNEQFF.

The genes are TRBV12-3 or TRBV12-4 and TRBJ2-7. CDR3 length equals 12 residues. The CDR3 reads CASSLLGDEQYF.